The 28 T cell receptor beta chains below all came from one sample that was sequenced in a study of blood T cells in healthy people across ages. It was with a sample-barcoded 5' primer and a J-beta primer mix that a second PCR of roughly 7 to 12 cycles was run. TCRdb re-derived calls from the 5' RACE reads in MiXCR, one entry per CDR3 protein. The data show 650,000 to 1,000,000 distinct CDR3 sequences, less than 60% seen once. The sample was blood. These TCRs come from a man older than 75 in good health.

The CDR3 here is CASSKRPKGGPYEQYF. CDR3 DNA sequence: TGTGCCAGCAGCAAACGGCCGAAAGGGGGACCCTACGAGCAGTACTTC. This chain links TRBV21-1 with TRBJ2-7; TRBD1, as called in the table, went unchecked against the DNA. TRBV21-1 counts as a pseudogene. The length of the CDR3 is 16 residues.

Written as DNA, the CDR3 is TGTGCCAGCAGCTTTGGCGTTCCAGATACGCAGTATTTT. It translates to CASSFGVPDTQYF. The chain couples TRBV11-1 to TRBJ2-3; no firm D call. This CDR3 is built from 13 residues. Germline loops: CDR1 SGHAT, CDR2 FQDESV (reference sequence). Trimming pared 3 bases from V and 4 bases from J, leaving 8 bases between.

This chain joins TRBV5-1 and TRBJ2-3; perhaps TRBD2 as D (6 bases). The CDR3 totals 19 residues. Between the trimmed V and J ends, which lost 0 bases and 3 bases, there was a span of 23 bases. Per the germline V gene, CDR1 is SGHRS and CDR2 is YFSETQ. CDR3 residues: CASSLARAGPPKGTDTQYF. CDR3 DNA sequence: TGCGCCAGCAGCTTGGCCAGGGCGGGACCGCCCAAGGGGACAGATACGCAGTATTTT.

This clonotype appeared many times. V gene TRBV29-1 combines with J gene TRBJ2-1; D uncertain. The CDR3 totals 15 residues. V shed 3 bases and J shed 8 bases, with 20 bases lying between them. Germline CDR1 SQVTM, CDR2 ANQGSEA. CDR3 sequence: CSVEKDYPLGDEQFF. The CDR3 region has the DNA TGCAGCGTTGAGAAGGATTATCCCTTGGGCGATGAGCAGTTCTTC.

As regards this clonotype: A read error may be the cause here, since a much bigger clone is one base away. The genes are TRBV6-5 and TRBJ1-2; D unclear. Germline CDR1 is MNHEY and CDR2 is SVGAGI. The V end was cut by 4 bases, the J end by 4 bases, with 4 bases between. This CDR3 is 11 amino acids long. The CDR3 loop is CASSFFYGYTF. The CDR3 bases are TGTGCCAGCAGTTTCTTCTATGGCTACACCTTC.

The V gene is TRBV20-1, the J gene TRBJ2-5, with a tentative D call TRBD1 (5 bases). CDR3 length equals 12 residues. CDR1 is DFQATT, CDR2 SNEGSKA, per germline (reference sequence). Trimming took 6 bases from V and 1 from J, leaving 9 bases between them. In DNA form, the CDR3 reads TGCAGTGCAAGACAGAGCCAAGAGACCCAGTACTTC. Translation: CSARQSQETQYF.

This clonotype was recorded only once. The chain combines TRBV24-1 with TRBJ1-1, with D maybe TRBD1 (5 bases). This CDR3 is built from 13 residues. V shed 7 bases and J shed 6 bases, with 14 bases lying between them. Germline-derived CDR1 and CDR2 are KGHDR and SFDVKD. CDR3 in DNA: TGTGCCACCAGAGGGGTCGCGAGCTCTGAAGCTTTCTTT. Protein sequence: CATRGVASSEAFF.

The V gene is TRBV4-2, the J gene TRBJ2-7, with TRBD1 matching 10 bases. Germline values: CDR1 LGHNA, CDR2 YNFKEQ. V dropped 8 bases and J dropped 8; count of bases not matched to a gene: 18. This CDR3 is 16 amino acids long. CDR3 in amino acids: CASGPQVGTGALQQYF. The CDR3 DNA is TGTGCCAGCGGCCCTCAGGTCGGGACAGGGGCCCTGCAGCAGTACTTC.

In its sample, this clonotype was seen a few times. The CDR3 nucleotides are TGTGCCATCAGCTCGGGACAGGGTAATGAAAAACTGTTTTTT. It specifies CAISSGQGNEKLFF. This rearrangement joins TRBV10-3 to TRBJ1-4, with TRBD1 identical over 9 bases. The CDR3 covers 14 residues. Germline lookup yields CDR1 ENHRY and CDR2 SYGVKD. The V and J ends lost 6 bases and 4 bases, in that order; junction bases with no gene match: 3.

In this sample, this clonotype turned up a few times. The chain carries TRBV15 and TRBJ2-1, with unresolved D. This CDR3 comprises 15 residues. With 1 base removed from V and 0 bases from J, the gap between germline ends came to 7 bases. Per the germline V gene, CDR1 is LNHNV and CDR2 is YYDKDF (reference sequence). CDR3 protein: CATSRGVSSYNEQFF. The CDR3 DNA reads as TGTGCCACCAGCAGAGGTGTAAGCTCCTACAATGAGCAGTTCTTC. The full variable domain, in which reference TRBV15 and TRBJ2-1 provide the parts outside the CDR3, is DAMVIQNPRYQVTQFGKPVTLSCSQTLNHNVMYWYQQKSSQAPKLLFHYYDKDFNNEADTPDNFQSRRPNTSFCFLDIRSPGLGDTAMYLCATSRGVSSYNEQFFGPGTRLTVL.

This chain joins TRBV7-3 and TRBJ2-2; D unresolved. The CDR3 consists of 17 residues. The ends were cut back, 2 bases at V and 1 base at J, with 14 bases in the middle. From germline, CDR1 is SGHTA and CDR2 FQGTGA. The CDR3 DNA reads TGTGCCAGCAGCTTAGTCAGGCTTGGCGGGAACACCGGGGAGCTGTTTTTT. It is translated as CASSLVRLGGNTGELFF.

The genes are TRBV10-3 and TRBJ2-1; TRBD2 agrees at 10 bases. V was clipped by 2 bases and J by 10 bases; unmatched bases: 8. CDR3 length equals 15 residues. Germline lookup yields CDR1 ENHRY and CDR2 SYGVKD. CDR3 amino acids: CAISERLAGEYEQFF. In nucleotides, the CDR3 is TGTGCCATCAGTGAGAGGCTAGCGGGAGAGTACGAGCAGTTCTTC.

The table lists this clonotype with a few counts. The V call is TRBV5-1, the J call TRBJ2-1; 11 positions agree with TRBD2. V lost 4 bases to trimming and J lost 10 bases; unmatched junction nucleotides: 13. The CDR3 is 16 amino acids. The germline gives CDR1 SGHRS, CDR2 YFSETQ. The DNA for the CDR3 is TGCGCCAGCAGCCGACTAGCGGGACCAACTACCTACGAGCAGTTCTTC. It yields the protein CASSRLAGPTTYEQFF.

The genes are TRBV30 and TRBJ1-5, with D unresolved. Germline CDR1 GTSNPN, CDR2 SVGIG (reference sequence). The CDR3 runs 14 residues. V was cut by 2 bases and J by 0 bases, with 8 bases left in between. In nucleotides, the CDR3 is TGTGCCTGGAGTAGGCTCAATAGCAATCAGCCCCAGCATTTT. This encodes CAWSRLNSNQPQHF.

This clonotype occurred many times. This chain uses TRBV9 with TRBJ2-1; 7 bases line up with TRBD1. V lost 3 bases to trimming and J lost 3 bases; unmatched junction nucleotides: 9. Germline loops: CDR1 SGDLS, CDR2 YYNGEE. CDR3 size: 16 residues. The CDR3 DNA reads TGTGCCAGCAGCGCCCACCCGGACAGGAGCTACAATGAGCAGTTCTTC. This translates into CASSAHPDRSYNEQFF.

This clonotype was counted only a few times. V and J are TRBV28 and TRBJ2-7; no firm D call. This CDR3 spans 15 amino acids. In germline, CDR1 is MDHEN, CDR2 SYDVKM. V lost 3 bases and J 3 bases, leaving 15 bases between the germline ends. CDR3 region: CASSFAGPEGYEQYF. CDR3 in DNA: TGTGCCAGCAGTTTTGCAGGCCCCGAAGGCTACGAGCAGTACTTC.

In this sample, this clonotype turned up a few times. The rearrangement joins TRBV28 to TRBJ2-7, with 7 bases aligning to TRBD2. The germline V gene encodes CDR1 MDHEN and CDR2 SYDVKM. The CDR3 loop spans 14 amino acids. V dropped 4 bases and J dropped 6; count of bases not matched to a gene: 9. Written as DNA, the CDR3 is TGTGCCAGCAGTTCACCGGGACTACTGACCGAGCAGTACTTC. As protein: CASSSPGLLTEQYF.

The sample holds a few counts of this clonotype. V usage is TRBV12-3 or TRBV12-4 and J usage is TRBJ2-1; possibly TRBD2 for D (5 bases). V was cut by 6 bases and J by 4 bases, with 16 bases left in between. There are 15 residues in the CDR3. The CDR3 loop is CASRVSGDAYNEQFF. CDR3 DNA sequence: TGTGCCAGCAGGGTGAGCGGAGACGCTTACAATGAGCAGTTCTTC.

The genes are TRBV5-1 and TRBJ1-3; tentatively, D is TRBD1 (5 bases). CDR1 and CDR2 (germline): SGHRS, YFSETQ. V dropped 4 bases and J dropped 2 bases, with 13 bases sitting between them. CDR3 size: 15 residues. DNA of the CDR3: TGCGCCAGCAGCCCCTGGGACGCCGCTGGAAACACCATATATTTT. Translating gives CASSPWDAAGNTIYF.

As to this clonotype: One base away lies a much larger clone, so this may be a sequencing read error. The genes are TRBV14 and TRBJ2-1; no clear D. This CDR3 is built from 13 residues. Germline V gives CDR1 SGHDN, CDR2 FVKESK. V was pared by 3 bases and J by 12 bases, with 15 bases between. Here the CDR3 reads CASSQRGNRVQFF. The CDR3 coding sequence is TGTGCCAGCAGCCAGCGTGGGAATAGGGTGCAGTTCTTC.

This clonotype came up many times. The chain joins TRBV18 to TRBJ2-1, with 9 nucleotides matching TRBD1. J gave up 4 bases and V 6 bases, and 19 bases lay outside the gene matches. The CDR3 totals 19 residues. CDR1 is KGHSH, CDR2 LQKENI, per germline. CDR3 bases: TGTGCCAGCTCGGCTCCGGGACAGGGTGGGTCCCGGTCTTACAATGAGCAGTTCTTC. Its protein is CASSAPGQGGSRSYNEQFF. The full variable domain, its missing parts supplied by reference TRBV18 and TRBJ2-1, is NAGVMQNPRHLVRRRGQEARLRCSPMKGHSHVYWYRQLPEEGLKFMVYLQKENIIDESGMPKERFSAEFPKEGPSILRIQQVVRGDSAAYFCASSAPGQGGSRSYNEQFFGPGTRLTVL.

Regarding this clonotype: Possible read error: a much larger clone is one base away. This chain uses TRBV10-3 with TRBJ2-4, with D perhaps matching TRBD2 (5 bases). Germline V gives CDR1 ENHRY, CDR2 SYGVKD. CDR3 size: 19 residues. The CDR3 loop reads CATSEPQLGSGLAKNIQYF. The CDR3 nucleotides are TGTGCCACCAGTGAGCCCCAACTAGGAAGTGGCCTAGCCAAAAACATTCAGTACTTC.

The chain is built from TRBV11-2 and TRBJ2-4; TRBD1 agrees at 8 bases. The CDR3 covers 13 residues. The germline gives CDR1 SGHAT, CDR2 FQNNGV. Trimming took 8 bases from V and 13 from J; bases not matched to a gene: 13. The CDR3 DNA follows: TGTGCCAGCGGGCCAACAGGGGGAAGGGAGCAGTACTTC. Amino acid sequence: CASGPTGGREQYF.

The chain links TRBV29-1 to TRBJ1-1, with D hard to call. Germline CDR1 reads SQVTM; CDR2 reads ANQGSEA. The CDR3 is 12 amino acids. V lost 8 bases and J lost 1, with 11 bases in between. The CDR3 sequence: CSPRTANTEAFF. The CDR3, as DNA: TGCAGCCCAAGGACGGCGAACACTGAAGCTTTCTTT. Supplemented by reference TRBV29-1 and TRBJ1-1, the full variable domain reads SAVISQKPSRDICQRGTSLTIQCQVDSQVTMMFWYRQQPGQSLTLIATANQGSEATYESGFVIDKFPISRPNLTFSTLTVSNMSPEDSSIYLCSPRTANTEAFFGQGTRLTVV.

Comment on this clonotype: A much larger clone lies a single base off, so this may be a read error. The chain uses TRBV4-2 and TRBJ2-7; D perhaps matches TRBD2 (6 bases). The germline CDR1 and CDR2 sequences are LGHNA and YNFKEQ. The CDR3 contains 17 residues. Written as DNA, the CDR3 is TGTGCCAACAGCCAAGGTCCGGCGGGGAGGTTCGCCTACGAGCAGTACTTC. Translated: CANSQGPAGRFAYEQYF.

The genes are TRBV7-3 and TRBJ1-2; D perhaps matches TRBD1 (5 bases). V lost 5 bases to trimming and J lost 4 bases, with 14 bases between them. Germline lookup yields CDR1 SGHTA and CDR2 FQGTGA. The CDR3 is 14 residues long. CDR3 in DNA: TGTGCCAGCAGCCCCGGGGCGGTTGGCTATGGCTACACCTTC. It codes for CASSPGAVGYGYTF.

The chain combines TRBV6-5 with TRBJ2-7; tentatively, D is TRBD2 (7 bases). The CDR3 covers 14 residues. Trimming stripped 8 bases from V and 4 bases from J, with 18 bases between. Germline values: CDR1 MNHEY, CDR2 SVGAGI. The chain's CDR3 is CASGQRGPGYEQYF. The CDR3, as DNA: TGTGCCAGCGGACAGCGGGGTCCAGGATACGAGCAGTACTTC.

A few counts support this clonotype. The DNA for the CDR3 is TGTGCCAGCAGCCCACGGGACAGGAGCTCAGTAGATGGCTACACCTTC. Protein: CASSPRDRSSVDGYTF. The genes are TRBV9 and TRBJ1-2, with 8 bases aligning to TRBD1. Germline values: CDR1 SGDLS, CDR2 YYNGEE. This CDR3 is built from 16 residues. V lost 4 bases, J lost 6 bases, and 14 bases stayed unmatched.